The T cell receptor (beta chain) described here comes from a study of shared clonotypes between healthy human individuals. General study points: For naive CD4 cells, roughly 5.5% of clonotypes were shared across a few donors. Clonotype sharing across donors was expected to vary with sequencing depth.

The sample holds one count of this clone. What it recognizes is unknown. Generated by immunoSEQ multiplex PCR, the TCRdb table keeps only in-frame clones and is missing some. The sample contains a few million clones, 80% to 95% of which appear only once. The specimen sequenced was naive CD4+ T cells from PBMCs. Subset noted: CD45RA+ positively selected. This TCR came from a man between 18 and 35 years old in good health. Some clones in this sample may be carry-over from other donors' samples.

The CDR3 is CAGGVRRLPYEQYF. The CDR3 bases are TGTGCCGGAGGGGTTAGGAGGCTCCCCTACGAGCAGTACTTC. The chain links TRBV6-6 to TRBJ2-7, with TRBD2 as a possible D gene (6 bases). This CDR3 contains 14 residues. The V end lost 11 bases, the J end lost 2 bases, and 19 bases lay between the germline ends. Germline-derived CDR1 and CDR2 are MNHNY and SVGAGI (reference sequence).